A selection of T cell receptor beta chains follows, all from one sample in a study of blood T cells in healthy people across ages. TCRdb processed the 5' RACE reads anew with MiXCR; each CDR3 protein has one entry. The table shows over 1,300,000 distinct CDR3 sequences, with roughly 64% occurring only once. Source material: blood. These receptors originate from a man between 18 and 29 years old in good health. The CDR3 runs from the conserved cysteine through the conserved F or W. D genes are given only for firm matches. Clone sizes are given selectively: once, few, many, or a class where the clone is expanded.

- | TRBJ2-1 | - | TRBV20-1 | CSATIGAPSYNEQFF | TGCAGTGCTACAATCGGGGCTCCCTCCTACAATGAGCAGTTCTTC
TRBD1 | TRBJ2-1 | - | TRBV13 | CASSTSGTGMINEQFF | TGTGCCAGCAGCACCTCCGGGACAGGGATGATCAATGAGCAGTTCTTC
TRBD1 | TRBJ2-7 | few | TRBV28 | CATWDRSSYEQYF | TGTGCCACCTGGGACAGAAGCTCCTACGAGCAGTACTTC
TRBD1 | TRBJ1-5 | few | TRBV25-1 | CASRETGWNQPQHF | TGTGCCAGCAGGGAGACAGGGTGGAATCAGCCCCAGCATTTT
- | TRBJ1-2 | few | TRBV6-5 | CASGTTNYGYTF | TGTGCCAGCGGGACAACTAACTATGGCTACACCTTC
TRBD2 | TRBJ2-1 | - | TRBV10-3 | CAISSSGDEQFF | TGTGCCATCAGTAGTAGCGGGGATGAGCAGTTCTTC
TRBD1 | TRBJ1-4 | - | TRBV28 | CASSLRTGGVGNEKLFF | TGTGCCAGCAGTTTAAGGACAGGGGGCGTCGGAAATGAAAAACTGTTTTTT
- | TRBJ2-7 | - | TRBV4-2 | CASSQDSTTSSYEQYF | TGTGCCAGCAGCCAAGACTCGACTACCAGCTCCTACGAGCAGTACTTC
TRBD1 | TRBJ1-1 | once | TRBV27 | CASRPIQGRGGAFF | TGTGCCAGCAGACCCATACAGGGGAGGGGAGGAGCTTTCTTT
TRBD2 | TRBJ2-7 | - | TRBV6-2/TRBV6-3 | CASSYSTLAAYYEQYF | TGTGCCAGCAGTTACTCGACGCTAGCGGCCTACTACGAGCAGTACTTC
- | TRBJ2-1 | once | TRBV9 | CASSPRGEQSSYNEQFF | TGTGCCAGCAGCCCCCGCGGGGAACAGAGCTCCTACAATGAGCAGTTCTTC
- | TRBJ1-6 | - | TRBV9 | CASSLRTEESPLHF | TGTGCCAGCAGCTTACGGACGGAGGAGAGCCCCCTCCACTTT
- | TRBJ2-1 | - | TRBV6-5 | CASRLLSGQEQFF | TGTGCCAGCAGGCTGCTTAGCGGACAAGAGCAGTTCTTC
TRBD1 | TRBJ2-5 | once | TRBV28 | CASSPGTGAVETQYF | TGTGCCAGCAGTCCGGGGACAGGGGCCGTCGAGACCCAGTACTTC
- | TRBJ2-7 | few | TRBV20-1 | CSAPIGIDLYEQYF | TGCAGTGCTCCCATAGGTATTGATCTTTACGAGCAGTACTTC
- | TRBJ1-1 | - | TRBV29-1 | CSVERRANTEAFF | TGCAGCGTTGAAAGACGGGCGAACACTGAAGCTTTCTTT
- | TRBJ2-7 | - | TRBV5-4 | CASSSTENSEQYF | TGTGCCAGCAGCTCCACGGAGAACTCCGAGCAGTACTTC
TRBD2 | TRBJ2-4 | - | TRBV27 | CASSLTGTSSWEQYF | TGTGCCAGCTCCCTAACCGGGACTAGTTCGTGGGAGCAGTACTTC
- | TRBJ2-1 | - | TRBV6-4 | CASSEQGLSYNEQFF | TGTGCCAGCAGTGAGCAGGGACTGTCCTACAATGAGCAGTTCTTC
- | TRBJ2-3 | - | TRBV20-1 | CSARDGRSPTDTQYF | TGCAGTGCTAGGGACGGACGCTCCCCCACAGATACGCAGTATTTT
- | TRBJ1-4 | - | TRBV27 | CASSTASPGGNEKLFF | TGTGCCAGCAGTACCGCCTCGCCGGGCGGTAATGAAAAACTGTTTTTT
- | TRBJ2-7 | few | TRBV29-1 | CSVRPGSYEQYF | TGCAGCGTTCGGCCAGGCTCCTACGAGCAGTACTTC
- | TRBJ2-1 | - | TRBV4-2 | CASSQDVVRDPFF | TGTGCCAGCAGCCAAGATGTAGTCCGGGATCCGTTCTTC
- | TRBJ1-2 | - | TRBV13 | CASSLHRQLIYGYTF | TGTGCCAGCAGCCTACACCGCCAACTCATCTATGGCTACACCTTC
- | TRBJ2-4 | few | TRBV4-1 | CASSPPGGRDIQYF | TGCGCCAGCAGCCCCCCCGGGGGCAGAGACATTCAGTACTTC
- | TRBJ1-2 | - | TRBV28 | CASRRQEGVNYGYTF | TGTGCCAGCAGACGACAAGAGGGGGTGAACTATGGCTACACCTTC
- | TRBJ2-3 | - | TRBV4-1 | CASSQEPSYTQYF | TGCGCCAGCAGCCAAGAGCCCTCCTATACGCAGTATTTT
- | TRBJ2-2 | - | TRBV6-5 | CASSQLVNTGELFF | TGTGCCAGCAGTCAACTAGTGAACACCGGGGAGCTGTTTTTT
TRBD1 | TRBJ2-7 | - | TRBV5-1 | CASSISGTEAYEQYF | TGCGCCAGCAGCATCTCCGGGACAGAAGCATACGAGCAGTACTTC
TRBD2 | TRBJ2-3 | - | TRBV6-5 | CASSYHPAGSPDTQYF | TGTGCCAGCAGTTACCACCCAGCGGGGTCACCAGATACGCAGTATTTT
- | TRBJ1-4 | once | TRBV21-1 | CASSKAVGDTETNEKLFF | TGTGCCAGCAGCAAAGCCGTAGGTGACACAGAAACTAATGAAAAACTGTTTTTT
- | TRBJ2-3 | - | TRBV12-3/TRBV12-4 | CASARHTDTQYF | TGTGCCAGCGCCAGACACACAGATACGCAGTATTTT
TRBD1 | TRBJ2-4 | - | TRBV18 | CASSPQGAPVEQYF | TGTGCCAGCTCACCACAGGGGGCACCAGTTGAGCAGTACTTC
TRBD2 | TRBJ2-1 | few | TRBV7-9 | CASRLGLADQFF | TGTGCCAGCAGATTGGGACTAGCGGATCAGTTCTTC
TRBD2 | TRBJ2-7 | - | TRBV27 | CASRPGLAGVSTFYEQYF | TGTGCCAGCAGACCCGGACTAGCGGGGGTCAGCACTTTCTACGAGCAGTACTTC
- | TRBJ2-3 | - | TRBV12-3/TRBV12-4 | CASRRESDTQYF | TGTGCCAGCCGTAGGGAGTCAGATACGCAGTATTTT
- | TRBJ2-7 | - | TRBV28 | CASHRRGSSSYEQYF | TGTGCCAGCCATCGAAGGGGCAGTAGCTCCTACGAGCAGTACTTC
TRBD1 | TRBJ2-5 | few | TRBV6-6 | CASYWGAGGDMETQYF | TGTGCCAGCTATTGGGGGGCAGGGGGCGATATGGAGACCCAGTACTTC
TRBD2 | TRBJ2-1 | - | TRBV20-1 | CSAQLATFSYNEQFF | TGCAGTGCTCAACTAGCGACCTTCTCCTACAATGAGCAGTTCTTC
- | TRBJ2-3 | medium-sized | TRBV4-3 | CASSQTFWSGLSTDTQYF | TGCGCCAGCAGCCAGACATTCTGGAGCGGGTTGAGCACAGATACGCAGTATTTT
TRBD1 | TRBJ2-7 | - | TRBV27 | CASSPTGGKLYEQYF | TGTGCCAGCAGTCCCACAGGGGGCAAATTGTACGAGCAGTACTTC